What follows describes a single TCR beta chain. 60 Vbeta and 13 Jbeta primers were used in PCR. Repertoires were generated with immunoSEQ multiplex PCR, while TCRdb's copy carries only in-frame clones and drops some. The sample comprises some 180,000 clones, approximately 11% of which are singletons, and less than 8.5% rests with the top ten. The sample belongs to a study of cytomegalovirus exposure and HLA in healthy donors. CDR3 length: 15 residues. V dropped 4 bases and J dropped 5; count of bases not matched to a gene: 7. Per germline, CDR1 LGHNA and CDR2 YSLEER. J is TRBJ1-1 and V is TRBV4-3; 10 nucleotides match TRBD1. The sequence was obtained from a man in his fifties in good health and CMV-seropositive. The sequencing sample was made of PBMCs. CDR3: CASSPGQGFYTEAFF. CDR3 nucleotides: TGCGCCAGCAGCCCGGGACAGGGGTTCTATACTGAAGCTTTCTTT.